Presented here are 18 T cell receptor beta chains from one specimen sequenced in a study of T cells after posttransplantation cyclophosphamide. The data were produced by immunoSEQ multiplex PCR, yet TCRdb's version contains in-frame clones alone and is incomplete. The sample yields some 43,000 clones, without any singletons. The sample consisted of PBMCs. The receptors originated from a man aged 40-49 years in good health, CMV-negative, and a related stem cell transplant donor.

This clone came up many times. This CDR3 reads CASSPSFFVTGNNQPQHF. CDR3 bases: TGTGCCAGCAGCCCGTCCTTCTTTGTGACAGGGAACAATCAGCCCCAGCATTTT. V gene TRBV5-5 combines with J gene TRBJ1-5; 7 nucleotides line up with TRBD1. There are 18 residues in the CDR3. Germline loops: CDR1 SGHKS, CDR2 YYEKEE (reference sequence). V was pared by 4 bases and J by 3 bases, with 16 bases of the junction left unmatched.

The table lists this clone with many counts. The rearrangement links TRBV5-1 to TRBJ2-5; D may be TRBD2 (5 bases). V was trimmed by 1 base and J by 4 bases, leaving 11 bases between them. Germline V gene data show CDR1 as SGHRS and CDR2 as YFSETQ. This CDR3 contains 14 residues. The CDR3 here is CASSLISGTETQYF. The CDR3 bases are TGCGCCAGCAGCTTGATCTCGGGAACAGAGACCCAGTACTTC.

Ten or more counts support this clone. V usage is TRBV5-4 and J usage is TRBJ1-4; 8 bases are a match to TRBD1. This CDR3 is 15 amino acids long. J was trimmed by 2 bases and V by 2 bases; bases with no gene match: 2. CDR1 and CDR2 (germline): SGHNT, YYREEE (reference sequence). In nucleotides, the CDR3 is TGTGCCAGCAGCTTACAGGGGGTCACTAATGAAAAACTGTTTTTT. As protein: CASSLQGVTNEKLFF.

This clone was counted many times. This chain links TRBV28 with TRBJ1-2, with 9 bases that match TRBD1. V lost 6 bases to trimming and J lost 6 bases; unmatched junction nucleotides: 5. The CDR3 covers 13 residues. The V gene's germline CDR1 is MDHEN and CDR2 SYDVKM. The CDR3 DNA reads TGTGCCAGCAGACAAACAGGGGGCCATGGCTACACCTTC. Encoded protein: CASRQTGGHGYTF.

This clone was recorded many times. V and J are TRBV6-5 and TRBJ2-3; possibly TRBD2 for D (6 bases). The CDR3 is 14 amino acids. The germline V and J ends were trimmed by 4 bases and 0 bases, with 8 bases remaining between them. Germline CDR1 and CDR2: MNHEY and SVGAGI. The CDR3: CASSWGVSTDTQYF. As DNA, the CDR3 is TGTGCCAGCAGTTGGGGGGTTAGCACAGATACGCAGTATTTT.

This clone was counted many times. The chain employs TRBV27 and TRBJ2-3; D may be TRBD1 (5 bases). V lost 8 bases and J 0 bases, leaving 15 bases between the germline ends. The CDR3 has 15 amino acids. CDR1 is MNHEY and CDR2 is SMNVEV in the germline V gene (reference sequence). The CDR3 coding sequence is TGTGCCAGCTGCTTACAGGATTCTAGCACAGATACGCAGTATTTT. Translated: CASCLQDSSTDTQYF.

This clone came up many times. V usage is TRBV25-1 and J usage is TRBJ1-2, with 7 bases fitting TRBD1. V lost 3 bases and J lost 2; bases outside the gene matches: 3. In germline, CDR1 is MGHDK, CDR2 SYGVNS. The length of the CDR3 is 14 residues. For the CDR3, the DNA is TGTGCCAGCAGTGACAAGGGGGCCAACTATGGCTACACCTTC. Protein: CASSDKGANYGYTF.

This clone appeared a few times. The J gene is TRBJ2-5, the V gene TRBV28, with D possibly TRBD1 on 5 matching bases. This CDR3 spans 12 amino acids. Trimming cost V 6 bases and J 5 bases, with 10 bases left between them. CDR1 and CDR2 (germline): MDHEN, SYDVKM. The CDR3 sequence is CASSDSLETQYF. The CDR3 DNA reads TGTGCCAGCAGCGACAGTTTGGAGACCCAGTACTTC.

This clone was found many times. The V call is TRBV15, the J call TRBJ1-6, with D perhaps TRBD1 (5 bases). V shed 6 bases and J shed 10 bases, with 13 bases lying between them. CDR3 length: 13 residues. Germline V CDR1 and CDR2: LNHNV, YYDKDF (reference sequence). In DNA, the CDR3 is TGTGCCACCAGGACAGCCGGAAGGTCACCCCTCCACTTT. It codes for CATRTAGRSPLHF.

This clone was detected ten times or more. This chain's CDR3 is CASSPEREGPQFF. In nucleotides, the CDR3 is TGCGCCAGCAGCCCCGAGCGGGAGGGCCCGCAGTTCTTC. The chain has TRBV4-1 and TRBJ2-1; 10 bases are a match to TRBD2. This CDR3 has 13 residues. CDR1 and CDR2 (germline): MGHRA, YSYEKL. After removal of 4 bases from V and 12 bases from J, the junction contained 6 bases not matched to a gene.

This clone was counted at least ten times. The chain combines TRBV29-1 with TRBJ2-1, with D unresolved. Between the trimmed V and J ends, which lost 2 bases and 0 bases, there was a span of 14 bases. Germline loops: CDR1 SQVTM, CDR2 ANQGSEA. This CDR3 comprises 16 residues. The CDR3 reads CSVESYGASSYNEQFF. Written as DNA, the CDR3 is TGCAGCGTTGAATCGTATGGCGCTAGCTCCTACAATGAGCAGTTCTTC.

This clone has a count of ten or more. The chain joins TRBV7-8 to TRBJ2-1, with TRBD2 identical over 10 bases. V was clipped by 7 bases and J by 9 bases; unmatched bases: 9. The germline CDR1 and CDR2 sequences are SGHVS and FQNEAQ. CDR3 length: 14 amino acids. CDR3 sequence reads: CASIGLAGAFEQFF. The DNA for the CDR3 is TGTGCCAGCATTGGGCTAGCGGGAGCATTTGAGCAGTTCTTC.

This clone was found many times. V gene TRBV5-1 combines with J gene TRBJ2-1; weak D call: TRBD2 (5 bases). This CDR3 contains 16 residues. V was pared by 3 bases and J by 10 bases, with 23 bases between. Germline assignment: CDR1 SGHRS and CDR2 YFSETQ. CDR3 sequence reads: CASSYLEGAPTREQFF. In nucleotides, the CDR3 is TGCGCCAGCAGCTACCTAGAGGGAGCCCCTACGAGGGAGCAGTTCTTC.

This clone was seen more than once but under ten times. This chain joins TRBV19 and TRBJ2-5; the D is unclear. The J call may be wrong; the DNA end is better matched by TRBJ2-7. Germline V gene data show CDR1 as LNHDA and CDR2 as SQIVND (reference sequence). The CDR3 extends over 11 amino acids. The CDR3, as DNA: TGTGCCAGTTCTCGGAGTGACGAGCAGTACTTC. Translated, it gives CASSRSDEQYF.

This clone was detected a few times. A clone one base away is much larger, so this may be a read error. CDR3 nucleotide sequence: TGCGCCAGCAGCCAAGATTTGGGGCAGACTTTGGACGAGCAGTACTTC. Its translation: CASSQDLGQTLDEQYF. This chain links TRBV4-1 with TRBJ2-5, with D possibly being TRBD1 (5 bases). The J call may be faulty, since TRBJ2-7 better matches the DNA end. Germline V gene data show CDR1 as MGHRA and CDR2 as YSYEKL. There are 16 residues in the CDR3.

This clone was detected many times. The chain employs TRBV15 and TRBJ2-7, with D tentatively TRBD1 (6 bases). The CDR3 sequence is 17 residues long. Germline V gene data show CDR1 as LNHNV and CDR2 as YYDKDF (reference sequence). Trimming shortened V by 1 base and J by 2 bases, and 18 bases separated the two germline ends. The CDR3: CATSRVGGRNIAYEQYF. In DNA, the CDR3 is TGTGCCACCAGCAGAGTAGGGGGAAGGAACATAGCCTACGAGCAGTACTTC.

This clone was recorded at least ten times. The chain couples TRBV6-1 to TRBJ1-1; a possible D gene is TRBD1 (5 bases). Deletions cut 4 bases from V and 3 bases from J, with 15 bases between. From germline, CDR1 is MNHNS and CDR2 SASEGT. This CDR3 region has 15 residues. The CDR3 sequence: CASSVDAGGYTEAFF. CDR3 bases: TGTGCCAGCAGTGTCGATGCGGGGGGATACACTGAAGCTTTCTTT.

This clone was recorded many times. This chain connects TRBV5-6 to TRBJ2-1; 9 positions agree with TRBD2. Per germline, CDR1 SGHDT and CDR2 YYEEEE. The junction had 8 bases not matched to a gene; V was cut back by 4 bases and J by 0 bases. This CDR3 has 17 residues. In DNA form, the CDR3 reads TGTGCCAGCAGCCGTCGACTAGCGGTGAGCTCCTACAATGAGCAGTTCTTC. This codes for CASSRRLAVSSYNEQFF.